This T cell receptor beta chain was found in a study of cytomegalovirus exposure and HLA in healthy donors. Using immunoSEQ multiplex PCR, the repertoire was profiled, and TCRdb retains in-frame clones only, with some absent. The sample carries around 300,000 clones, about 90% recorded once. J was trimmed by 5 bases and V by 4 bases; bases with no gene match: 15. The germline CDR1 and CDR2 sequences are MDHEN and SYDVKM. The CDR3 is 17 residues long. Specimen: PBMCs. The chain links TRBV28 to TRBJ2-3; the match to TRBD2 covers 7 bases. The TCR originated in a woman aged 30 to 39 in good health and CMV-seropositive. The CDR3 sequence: CASSSWLAEVVRDTQYF. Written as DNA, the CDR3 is TGTGCCAGCAGTTCGTGGCTAGCGGAGGTAGTCAGAGATACGCAGTATTTT. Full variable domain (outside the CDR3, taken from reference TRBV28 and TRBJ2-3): DVKVTQSSRYLVKRTGEKVFLECVQDMDHENMFWYRQDPGLGLRLIYFSYDVKMKEKGDIPEGYSVSREKKERFSLILESASTNQTSMYLCASSSWLAEVVRDTQYFGPGTRLTVL.